These 20 T cell receptor beta chains originate from one sample sequenced in a study of blood T cell repertoires in COVID-19. Generated by immunoSEQ multiplex PCR, the TCRdb table keeps only in-frame clones and is missing some. This sample has some 150,000 clones; 84% occur once, and the top ten carry about 5.8%. Sequenced material: peripheral blood. The receptors shown here come from a human donor in a cohort sampled during active COVID-19.

This chain connects TRBV4-1 to TRBJ2-3, with TRBD2 matching over 10 bases. Germline CDR1 and CDR2: MGHRA and YSYEKL. V was pared by 0 bases and J by 0 bases, with 3 bases of the junction left unmatched. The CDR3 has 17 residues. Written as DNA, the CDR3 is TGCGCCAGCAGCCAAGAAACTAGCGGGGAAAGCACAGATACGCAGTATTTT. Protein product: CASSQETSGESTDTQYF.

The genes are TRBV7-2 and TRBJ1-6; D not resolved. Trimming cost V 1 base and J 10 bases, with 8 bases left between them. Germline V lookup: CDR1 SGHTA, CDR2 FQGNSA. The CDR3 covers 13 residues. The CDR3 DNA reads TGTGCCAGCAGCTTAGAACTATCCTCACCCCTCCACTTT. It yields the protein CASSLELSSPLHF.

This clone appeared a single time. The genes are TRBV7-9 and TRBJ2-7; D is perhaps TRBD2 (7 bases). The germline V gene encodes CDR1 SEHNR and CDR2 FQNEAQ (reference sequence). Trimming took 2 bases from V and 1 from J, leaving 12 bases between them. The CDR3 runs to 15 residues. The CDR3: CASSLQGGASYEQYF. CDR3 in DNA: TGTGCCAGCAGCTTACAAGGGGGGGCTTCCTACGAGCAGTACTTC.

This clone showed up just a few times. V and J are TRBV7-9 and TRBJ2-2; 11 bases fit TRBD2. Germline CDR1 reads SEHNR; CDR2 reads FQNEAQ (reference sequence). The CDR3 runs 15 residues. V lost 3 bases to trimming and J lost 5 bases; unmatched junction nucleotides: 2. The CDR3, as DNA: TGTGCCAGCAGCTTTCTAGCGGGGGGTACCGGGGAGCTGTTTTTT. Its protein product is CASSFLAGGTGELFF.

V gene TRBV7-2 combines with J gene TRBJ2-7, with a possible D match to TRBD2 (7 bases). Trimming stripped 6 bases from V and 1 base from J, with 16 bases between. CDR3 size: 15 residues. CDR1 and CDR2 from the germline V gene are SGHTA and FQGNSA. The CDR3 spells CASSTTGTTSYEQYF. The DNA for the CDR3 is TGTGCCAGCAGTACTACAGGGACTACTTCCTACGAGCAGTACTTC.

This clone has more than one count but fewer than ten. This sequence joins TRBV7-8 and TRBJ2-2; 9 bases are a match to TRBD1. J was trimmed by 3 bases and V by 5 bases; bases with no gene match: 7. CDR1 and CDR2 from the germline V gene are SGHVS and FQNEAQ. There are 16 residues in the CDR3. The CDR3 coding sequence is TGTGCCAGCAGCCGTCCGACAGGGGGTGACACCGGGGAGCTGTTTTTT. Residues: CASSRPTGGDTGELFF.

The rearrangement links TRBV7-9 to TRBJ2-2, with 9 bases identical to TRBD1. This CDR3 has 15 residues. CDR1 and CDR2 from the germline V gene are SEHNR and FQNEAQ (reference sequence). Losses at the gene ends were 8 bases for V and 6 bases for J; bases not matched to a gene: 10. The CDR3: CASGQGPARAGELFF. CDR3 bases: TGTGCCAGCGGACAGGGGCCAGCAAGGGCCGGGGAGCTGTTTTTT.

The chain uses TRBV19 and TRBJ2-3; no reliable D call. The V end was cut by 4 bases, the J end by 2 bases, with 10 bases between. CDR1 LNHDA and CDR2 SQIVND come from the germline V gene (reference sequence). CDR3 length: 14 residues. The DNA for the CDR3 is TGTGCCAGTAGTAGAGGCTGGTCCACAGATACGCAGTATTTT. It specifies CASSRGWSTDTQYF. The variable domain in full, completed from reference TRBV19 and TRBJ2-3, reads DGGITQSPKYLFRKEGQNVTLSCEQNLNHDAMYWYRQDPGQGLRLIYYSQIVNDFQKGDIAEGYSVSREKKESFPLTVTSAQKNPTAFYLCASSRGWSTDTQYFGPGTRLTVL.

This clone was detected only once. The CDR3 is CASSTGLANYGYTF. In nucleotides, the CDR3 is TGTGCCAGCAGTACAGGGCTAGCTAACTATGGCTACACCTTC. The V call is TRBV5-4, the J call TRBJ1-2; maybe TRBD1 (6 bases). There are 14 residues in the CDR3. Trimming shortened V by 5 bases and J by 0 bases, and 11 bases separated the two germline ends. CDR1 is SGHNT, CDR2 YYREEE, per germline (reference sequence).

The chain carries TRBV5-1 and TRBJ1-5; no clear D. The CDR3 length is 14 residues. Germline CDR1 is SGHRS and CDR2 is YFSETQ. V shed 2 bases and J shed 5 bases, with 11 bases lying between them. CDR3 coding DNA: TGCGCCAGCAGCTTACGATCGGGTTATCAGCCCCAGCATTTT. Its translation is CASSLRSGYQPQHF.

This clone was seen a single time. The chain recombines TRBV3-1 (or the pseudogene TRBV3-2) with TRBJ2-3, with TRBD2 matching over 7 bases. The CDR3 runs 16 residues. J was trimmed by 0 bases and V by 2 bases; bases with no gene match: 5. Germline assignment: CDR1 LGHDT and CDR2 YNNKEL (reference sequence). Written as DNA, the CDR3 is TGTGCCAGCAGCCAACAGTTCGGGGGGAGCACAGATACGCAGTATTTT. This translates into CASSQQFGGSTDTQYF.

The CDR3 loop is CASSPRGGASTGELFF. The CDR3 coding sequence is TGTGCCAGCAGCCCCCGCGGGGGGGCTTCCACCGGGGAGCTGTTTTTT. This chain uses TRBV5-4 with TRBJ2-2; 9 bases are shared with TRBD2. V was pared by 4 bases and J by 4 bases, with 8 bases of the junction left unmatched. Germline CDR1 and CDR2: SGHNT and YYREEE (reference sequence). The CDR3 spans 16 residues.

This clone was seen only a few times. The chain combines TRBV5-4 with TRBJ2-2, with D hard to call. The CDR3 contains 13 residues. In germline, CDR1 is SGHNT, CDR2 YYREEE (reference sequence). V lost 3 bases, J lost 6 bases, and 9 bases lay in between. The CDR3 sequence: CASSYDGPGELFF. The DNA of the CDR3 is TGTGCCAGCAGCTATGATGGGCCCGGGGAGCTGTTTTTT.

The chain couples TRBV7-9 to TRBJ2-2; D not certain. V shed 0 bases and J shed 1 base, with 9 bases lying between them. CDR3 length: 16 residues. Germline assignment: CDR1 SEHNR and CDR2 FQNEAQ (reference sequence). The CDR3 reads CASSLAALGNTGELFF. The CDR3, as DNA: TGTGCCAGCAGCTTAGCCGCACTCGGGAACACCGGGGAGCTGTTTTTT.

The chain uses TRBV5-1 and TRBJ1-4, with 8 bases that match TRBD1. The CDR3 extends over 16 amino acids. Germline lookup yields CDR1 SGHRS and CDR2 YFSETQ. V shed 2 bases and J 8 bases; nucleotides not matched to a gene: 11. The CDR3 nucleotides read TGCGCCAGCAGCTTCAACGGACAGGGATTTAACGAAAAACTGTTTTTT. Translating gives CASSFNGQGFNEKLFF.

The chain is built from TRBV10-1 and TRBJ2-6; TRBD2 matches 8 bases. The CDR3 covers 16 residues. CDR1 and CDR2 (germline): WNHNN, SYGVQD (reference sequence). The CDR3 nucleotides are TGCGCGAGTAGTGTAGCGGGGAGCTCTGGGGCCAACGTCCTGACTTTC. It translates to CASSVAGSSGANVLTF.

This chain links TRBV5-6 with TRBJ1-4; TRBD1 might be the D (6 bases). Trimming removed 3 bases from V and 5 bases from J, with 14 bases in between. CDR1 and CDR2 (germline): SGHDT, YYEEEE. This CDR3 region has 15 residues. CDR3: CASSWGRVGNEKLFF. The CDR3 nucleotides read TGTGCCAGCAGCTGGGGGCGTGTCGGGAATGAAAAACTGTTTTTT.

The V gene is TRBV6-2 or TRBV6-3, the J gene TRBJ2-1; 13 bases are shared with TRBD2. After removal of 2 bases from V and 7 bases from J, the junction contained 5 bases not matched to a gene. The length of the CDR3 is 16 residues. From germline, CDR1 is MNHEY and CDR2 SVGEGT. CDR3: CASSYPGLAGVNEQFF. The DNA of the CDR3 is TGTGCCAGCAGTTACCCAGGACTAGCGGGGGTGAATGAGCAGTTCTTC.

The CDR3 DNA reads TGTGCCAGCAGTACTACCCGGGGGGACAACGAGCAGTACTTC. Translating gives CASSTTRGDNEQYF. The chain recombines TRBV6-2 or TRBV6-3 with TRBJ2-7, with D maybe TRBD2 (7 bases). The CDR3 contains 14 residues. In germline, CDR1 is MNHEY, CDR2 SVGEGT. The germline V and J ends were trimmed by 5 bases and 5 bases, with 16 bases remaining between them.

The genes are TRBV6-5 and TRBJ2-7, with D maybe TRBD2 (5 bases). Trimming pared 5 bases from V and 6 bases from J, leaving 11 bases between. This CDR3 is built from 12 residues. The germline V gene encodes CDR1 MNHEY and CDR2 SVGAGI. The CDR3 protein is CASSPAGGEQYF. The CDR3 region has the DNA TGTGCCAGCAGTCCGGCAGGAGGCGAGCAGTACTTC.